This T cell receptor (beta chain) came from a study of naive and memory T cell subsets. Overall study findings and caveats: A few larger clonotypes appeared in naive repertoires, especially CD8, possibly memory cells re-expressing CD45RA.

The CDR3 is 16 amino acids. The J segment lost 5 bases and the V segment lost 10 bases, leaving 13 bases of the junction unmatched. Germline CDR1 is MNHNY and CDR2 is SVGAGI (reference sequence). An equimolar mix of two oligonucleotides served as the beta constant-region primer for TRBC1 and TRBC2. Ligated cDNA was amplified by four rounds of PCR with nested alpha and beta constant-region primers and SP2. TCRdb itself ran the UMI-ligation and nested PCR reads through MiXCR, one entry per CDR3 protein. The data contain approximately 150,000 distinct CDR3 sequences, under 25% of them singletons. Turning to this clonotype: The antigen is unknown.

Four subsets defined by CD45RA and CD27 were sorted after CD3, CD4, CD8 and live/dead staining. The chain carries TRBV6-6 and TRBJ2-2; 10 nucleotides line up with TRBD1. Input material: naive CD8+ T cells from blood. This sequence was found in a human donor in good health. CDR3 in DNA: TGTGCCACCAGCCAAACCGGGACAGGGGAAACCGGGGAGCTGTTTTTT. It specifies CATSQTGTGETGELFF.